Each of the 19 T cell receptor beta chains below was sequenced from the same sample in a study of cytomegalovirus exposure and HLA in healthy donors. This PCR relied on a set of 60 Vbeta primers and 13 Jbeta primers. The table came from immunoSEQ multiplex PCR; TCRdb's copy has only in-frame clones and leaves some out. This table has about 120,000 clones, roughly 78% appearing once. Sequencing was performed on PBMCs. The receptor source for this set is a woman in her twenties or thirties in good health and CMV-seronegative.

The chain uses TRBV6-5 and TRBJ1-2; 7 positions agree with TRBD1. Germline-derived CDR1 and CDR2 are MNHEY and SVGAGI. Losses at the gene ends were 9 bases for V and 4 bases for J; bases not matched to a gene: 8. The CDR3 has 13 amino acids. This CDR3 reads CASRDSSTYGYTF. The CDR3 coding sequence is TGTGCCAGTCGGGACAGTTCCACCTATGGCTACACCTTC.

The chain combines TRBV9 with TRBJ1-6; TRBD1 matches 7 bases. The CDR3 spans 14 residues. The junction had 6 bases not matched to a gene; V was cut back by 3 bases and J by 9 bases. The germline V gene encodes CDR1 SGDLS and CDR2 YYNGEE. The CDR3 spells CASSGQGSSSPLHF. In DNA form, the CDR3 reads TGTGCCAGCAGCGGACAGGGTTCTAGTTCACCCCTCCACTTT. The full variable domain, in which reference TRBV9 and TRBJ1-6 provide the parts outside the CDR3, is DSGVTQTPKHLITATGQRVTLRCSPRSGDLSVYWYQQSLDQGLQFLIQYYNGEERAKGNILERFSAQQFPDLHSELNLSSLELGDSALYFCASSGQGSSSPLHFGNGTRLTVT.

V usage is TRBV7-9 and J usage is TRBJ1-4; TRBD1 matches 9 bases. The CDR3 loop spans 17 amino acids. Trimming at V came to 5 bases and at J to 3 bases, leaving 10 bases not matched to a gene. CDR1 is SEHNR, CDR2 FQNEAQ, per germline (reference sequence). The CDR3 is CASSPEGQGGANEKLFF. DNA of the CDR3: TGTGCCAGCAGCCCCGAGGGACAGGGAGGGGCTAATGAAAAACTGTTTTTT.

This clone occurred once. The CDR3 DNA is TGTGCCAGCAGCAGACGAACAGGGGCGGGCACTGAAGCTTTCTTT. It codes for CASSRRTGAGTEAFF. The gene calls are TRBV14 and TRBJ1-1; TRBD1 matches 7 bases. Germline V gene lookup returns CDR1 SGHDN and CDR2 FVKESK. The CDR3 is 15 residues long. V gave up 5 bases and J gave up 4 bases; unmatched junction bases: 10.

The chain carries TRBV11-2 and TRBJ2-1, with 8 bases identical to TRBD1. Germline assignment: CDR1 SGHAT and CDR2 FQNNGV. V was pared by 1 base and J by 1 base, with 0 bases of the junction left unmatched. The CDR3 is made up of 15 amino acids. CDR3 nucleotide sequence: TGTGCCAGCAGCTTAGGGACAGGGTCCTACAATGAGCAGTTCTTC. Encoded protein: CASSLGTGSYNEQFF.

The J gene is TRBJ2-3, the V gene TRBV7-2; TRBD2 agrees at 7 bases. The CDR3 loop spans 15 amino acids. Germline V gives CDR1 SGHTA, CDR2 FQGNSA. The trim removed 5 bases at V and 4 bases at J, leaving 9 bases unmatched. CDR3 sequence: CASSDQRGRADTQYF. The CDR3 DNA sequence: TGTGCCAGCAGCGACCAGCGGGGTCGGGCAGATACGCAGTATTTT.

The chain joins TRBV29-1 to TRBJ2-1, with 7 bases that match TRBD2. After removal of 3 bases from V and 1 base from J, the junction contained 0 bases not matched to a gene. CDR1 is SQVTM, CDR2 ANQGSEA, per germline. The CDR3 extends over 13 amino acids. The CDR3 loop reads CSVDSGSYNEQFF. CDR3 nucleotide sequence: TGCAGCGTTGATAGCGGGTCCTACAATGAGCAGTTCTTC.

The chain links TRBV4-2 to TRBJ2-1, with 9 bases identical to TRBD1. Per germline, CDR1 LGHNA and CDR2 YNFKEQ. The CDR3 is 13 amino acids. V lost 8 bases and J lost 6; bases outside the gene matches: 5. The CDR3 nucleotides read TGTGCCAGCGGGACAGGGCCCACCAATGAGCAGTTCTTC. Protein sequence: CASGTGPTNEQFF.

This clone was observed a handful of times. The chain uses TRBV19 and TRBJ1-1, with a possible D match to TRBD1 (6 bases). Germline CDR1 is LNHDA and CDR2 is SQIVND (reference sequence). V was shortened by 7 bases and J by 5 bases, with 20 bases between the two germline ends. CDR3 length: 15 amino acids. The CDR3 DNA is TGTGCCAGTAACATACGCACAGGGAGATATACTGAAGCTTTCTTT. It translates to CASNIRTGRYTEAFF. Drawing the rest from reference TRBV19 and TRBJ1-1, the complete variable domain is DGGITQSPKYLFRKEGQNVTLSCEQNLNHDAMYWYRQDPGQGLRLIYYSQIVNDFQKGDIAEGYSVSREKKESFPLTVTSAQKNPTAFYLCASNIRTGRYTEAFFGQGTRLTVV.

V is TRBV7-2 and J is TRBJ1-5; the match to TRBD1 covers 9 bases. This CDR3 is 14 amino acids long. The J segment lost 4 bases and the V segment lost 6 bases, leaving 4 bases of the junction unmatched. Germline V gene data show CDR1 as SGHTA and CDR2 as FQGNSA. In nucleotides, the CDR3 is TGTGCCAGCAGATCTGGGACAGGGAATCAGCCCCAGCATTTT. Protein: CASRSGTGNQPQHF.

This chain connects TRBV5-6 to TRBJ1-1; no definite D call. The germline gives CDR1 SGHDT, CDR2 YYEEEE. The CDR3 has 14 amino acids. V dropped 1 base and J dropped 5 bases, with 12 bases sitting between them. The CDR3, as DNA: TGTGCCAGCAGCTTGAGCCTCTTTGAGACTGAAGCTTTCTTT. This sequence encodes CASSLSLFETEAFF.

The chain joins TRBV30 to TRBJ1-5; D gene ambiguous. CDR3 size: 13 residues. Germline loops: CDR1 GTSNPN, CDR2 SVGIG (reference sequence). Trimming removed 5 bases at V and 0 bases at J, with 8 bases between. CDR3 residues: CAWARDSNQPQHF. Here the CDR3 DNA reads TGTGCCTGGGCCCGGGATAGCAATCAGCCCCAGCATTTT.

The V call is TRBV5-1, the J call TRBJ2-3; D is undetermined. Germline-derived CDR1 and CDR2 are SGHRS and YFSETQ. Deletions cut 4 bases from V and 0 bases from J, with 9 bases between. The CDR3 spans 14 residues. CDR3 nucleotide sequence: TGCGCCAGCAGCCTTGGCCACAGCACAGATACGCAGTATTTT. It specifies CASSLGHSTDTQYF.

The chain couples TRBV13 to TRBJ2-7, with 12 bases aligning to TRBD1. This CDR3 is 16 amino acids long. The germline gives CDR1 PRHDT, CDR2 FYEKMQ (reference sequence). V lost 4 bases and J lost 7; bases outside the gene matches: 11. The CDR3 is CASSYRPGQGAGEQYF. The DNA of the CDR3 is TGTGCCAGCAGCTACCGTCCGGGACAGGGGGCCGGTGAGCAGTACTTC.

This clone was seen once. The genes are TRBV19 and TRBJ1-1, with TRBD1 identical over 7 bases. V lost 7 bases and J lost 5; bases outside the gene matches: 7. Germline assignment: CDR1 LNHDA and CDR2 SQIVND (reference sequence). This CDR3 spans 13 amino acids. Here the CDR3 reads CASKLTGSTEAFF. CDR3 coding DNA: TGTGCCAGTAAATTGACAGGGTCTACTGAAGCTTTCTTT.

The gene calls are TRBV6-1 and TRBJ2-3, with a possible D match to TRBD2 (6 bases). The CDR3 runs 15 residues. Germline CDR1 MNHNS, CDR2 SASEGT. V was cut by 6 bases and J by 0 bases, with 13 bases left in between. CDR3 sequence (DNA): TGTGCCAGCAGGGACTATCAATTTAGCACAGATACGCAGTATTTT. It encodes CASRDYQFSTDTQYF.

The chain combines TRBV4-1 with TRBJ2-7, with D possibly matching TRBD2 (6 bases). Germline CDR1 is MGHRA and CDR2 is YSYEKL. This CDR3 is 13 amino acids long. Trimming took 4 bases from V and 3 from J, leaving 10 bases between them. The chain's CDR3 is CASSRQTSYEQYF. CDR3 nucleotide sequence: TGCGCCAGCAGCCGCCAGACTAGCTACGAGCAGTACTTC.

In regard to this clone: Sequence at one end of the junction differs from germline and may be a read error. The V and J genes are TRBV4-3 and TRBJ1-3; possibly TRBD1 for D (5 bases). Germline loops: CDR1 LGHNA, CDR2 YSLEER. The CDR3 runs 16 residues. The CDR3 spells CASSQGIRVAGNTIYF. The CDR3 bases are TGCGCCAGCAGTCAAGGAATCAGGGTGGCTGGAAACACCATATATTTT.

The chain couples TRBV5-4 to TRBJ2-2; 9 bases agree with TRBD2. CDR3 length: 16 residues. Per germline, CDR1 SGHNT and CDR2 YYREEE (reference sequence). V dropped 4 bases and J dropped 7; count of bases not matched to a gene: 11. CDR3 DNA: TGTGCCAGCAGCCCCGGGCGGGGGGGCCGGAACGGGGAGCTGTTTTTT. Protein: CASSPGRGGRNGELFF.